This entry is about one T cell receptor beta chain. What it binds is unknown. The record originates from a study of early T cells in non-severe SARS-CoV-2 infection. Whole-study findings and limits: VDJdb matching, biased toward anti-spike CD8 responses, missed private and CD4 specificities.

A single record per CDR3 protein comes from TCRdb applying MiXCR to the 5' RACE reads. The data show approximately 77,000 distinct CDR3 sequences, around 15% seen once. The receptor was derived from an adult who was a healthcare worker with PCR-confirmed SARS-CoV-2 infection or an uninfected control (not recorded which). The sequenced sample consisted of whole blood.

The CDR3 loop reads CASSPRESQETQYF. As DNA, the CDR3 is TGTGCCAGCAGCCCGAGGGAGAGCCAAGAGACCCAGTACTTC. V is TRBV7-8 and J is TRBJ2-5, with a weak D call TRBD2 (5 bases). The CDR3 runs 14 residues. The V end was cut by 5 bases, the J end by 1 base, with 11 bases between. Germline CDR1 and CDR2: SGHVS and FQNEAQ.